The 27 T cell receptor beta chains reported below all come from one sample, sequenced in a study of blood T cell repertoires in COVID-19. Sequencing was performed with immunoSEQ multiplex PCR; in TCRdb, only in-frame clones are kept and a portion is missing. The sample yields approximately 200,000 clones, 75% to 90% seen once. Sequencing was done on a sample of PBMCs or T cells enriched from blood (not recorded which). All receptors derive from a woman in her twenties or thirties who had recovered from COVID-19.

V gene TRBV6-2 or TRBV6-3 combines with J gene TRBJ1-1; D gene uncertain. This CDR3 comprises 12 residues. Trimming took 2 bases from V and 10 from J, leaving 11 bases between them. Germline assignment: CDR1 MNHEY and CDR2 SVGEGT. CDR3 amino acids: CASSYPPLAAFF. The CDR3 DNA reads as TGTGCCAGCAGTTACCCTCCCTTAGCAGCTTTCTTT.

CDR3 residues: CASRGSWNTGELFF. DNA of the CDR3: TGTGCTAGTAGGGGGAGTTGGAACACCGGGGAGCTGTTTTTT. This chain connects TRBV12-5 to TRBJ2-2, with D maybe TRBD1 (6 bases). Trimming shortened V by 8 bases and J by 1 base, and 11 bases separated the two germline ends. CDR3 size: 14 residues. CDR1 is LGHNT, CDR2 FRNRAP, per germline.

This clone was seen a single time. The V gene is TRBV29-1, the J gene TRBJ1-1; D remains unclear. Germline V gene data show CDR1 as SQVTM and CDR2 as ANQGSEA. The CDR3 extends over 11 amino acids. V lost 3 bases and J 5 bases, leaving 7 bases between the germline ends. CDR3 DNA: TGCAGCGTTGACCCTATGACTGAAGCTTTCTTT. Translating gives CSVDPMTEAFF.

CDR3 sequence: CASSHRSGASYEQYF. The CDR3 nucleotides read TGCGCCAGCAGCCACCGGTCAGGGGCCTCCTACGAGCAGTACTTC. V gene TRBV4-3 combines with J gene TRBJ2-7, with D perhaps TRBD1 (6 bases). The CDR3 loop spans 15 amino acids. The V and J ends lost 3 bases and 0 bases respectively, with 12 bases between them. Germline V gene sequence: CDR1 LGHNA, CDR2 YSLEER.

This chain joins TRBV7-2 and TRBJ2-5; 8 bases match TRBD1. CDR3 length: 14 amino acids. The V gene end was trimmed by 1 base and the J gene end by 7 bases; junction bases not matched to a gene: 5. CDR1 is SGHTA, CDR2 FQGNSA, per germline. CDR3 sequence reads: CASSLGRGQWTQYF. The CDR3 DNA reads TGTGCCAGCAGCTTAGGCAGGGGGCAATGGACCCAGTACTTC.

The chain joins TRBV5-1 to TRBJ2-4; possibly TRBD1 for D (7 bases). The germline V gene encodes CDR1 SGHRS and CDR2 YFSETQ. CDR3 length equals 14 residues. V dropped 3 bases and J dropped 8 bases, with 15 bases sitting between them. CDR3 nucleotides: TGCGCCAGCAGCTCCAGGACAGGAGGGGACATTCAGTACTTC. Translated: CASSSRTGGDIQYF. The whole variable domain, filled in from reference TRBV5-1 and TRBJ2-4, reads KAGVTQTPRYLIKTRGQQVTLSCSPISGHRSVSWYQQTPGQGLQFLFEYFSETQRNKGNFPGRFSGRQFSNSRSEMNVSTLELGDSALYLCASSSRTGGDIQYFGAGTRLSVL.

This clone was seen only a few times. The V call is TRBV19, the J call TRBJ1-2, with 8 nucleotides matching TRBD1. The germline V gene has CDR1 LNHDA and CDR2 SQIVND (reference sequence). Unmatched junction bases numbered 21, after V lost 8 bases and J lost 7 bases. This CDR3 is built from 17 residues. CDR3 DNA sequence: TGTGCCAGTGGGGGACGGGCAGGGGGCGATGGCTTTACTGGCTACACCTTC. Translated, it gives CASGGRAGGDGFTGYTF.

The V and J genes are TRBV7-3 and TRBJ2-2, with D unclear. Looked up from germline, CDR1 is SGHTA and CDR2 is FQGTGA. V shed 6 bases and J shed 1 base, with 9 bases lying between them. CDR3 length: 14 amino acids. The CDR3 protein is CASSPVRNTGELFF. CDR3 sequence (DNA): TGTGCCAGCAGTCCCGTTAGGAACACCGGGGAGCTGTTTTTT.

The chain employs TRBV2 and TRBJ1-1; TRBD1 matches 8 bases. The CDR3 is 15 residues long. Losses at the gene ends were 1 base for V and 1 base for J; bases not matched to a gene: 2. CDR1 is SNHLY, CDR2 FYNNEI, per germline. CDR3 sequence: CASSEEGQANTEAFF. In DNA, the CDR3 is TGTGCCAGCAGTGAAGAGGGACAGGCGAACACTGAAGCTTTCTTT. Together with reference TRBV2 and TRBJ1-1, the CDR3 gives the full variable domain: EPEVTQTPSHQVTQMGQEVILRCVPISNHLYFYWYRQILGQKVEFLVSFYNNEISEKSEIFDDQFSVERPDGSNFTLKIRSTKLEDSAMYFCASSEEGQANTEAFFGQGTRLTVV.

The CDR3 DNA sequence: TGTGCCAGCAGTGCACAGGGGCCGTACAATGAGCAGTTCTTC. It yields the protein CASSAQGPYNEQFF. The rearrangement joins TRBV25-1 to TRBJ2-1, with TRBD1 matching 7 bases. With V trimmed by 4 bases and J by 4 bases, 4 bases remained unmatched. The CDR3 extends over 14 amino acids. Per the germline V gene, CDR1 is MGHDK and CDR2 is SYGVNS.

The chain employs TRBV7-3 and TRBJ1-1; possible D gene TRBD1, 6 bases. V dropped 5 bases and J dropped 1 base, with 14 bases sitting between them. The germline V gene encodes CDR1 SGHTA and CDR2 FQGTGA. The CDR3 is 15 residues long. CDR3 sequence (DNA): TGTGCCAGCAGCCGGACAGCCAGATCGAACACTGAAGCTTTCTTT. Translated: CASSRTARSNTEAFF.

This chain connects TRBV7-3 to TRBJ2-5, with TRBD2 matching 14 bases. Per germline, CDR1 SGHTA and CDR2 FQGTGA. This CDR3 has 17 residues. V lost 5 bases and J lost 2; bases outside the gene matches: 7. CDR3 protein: CASSPGLAGAEQETQYF. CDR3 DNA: TGTGCCAGCAGCCCGGGACTAGCGGGGGCCGAGCAAGAGACCCAGTACTTC.

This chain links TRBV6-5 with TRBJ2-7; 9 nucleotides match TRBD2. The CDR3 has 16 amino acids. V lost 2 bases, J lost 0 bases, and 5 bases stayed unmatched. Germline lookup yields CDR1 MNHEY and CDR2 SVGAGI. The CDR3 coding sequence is TGTGCCAGCAGTTACGCGGCTAGCGGGGCCTCCTACGAGCAGTACTTC. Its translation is CASSYAASGASYEQYF.

The CDR3 DNA follows: TGTGCCAGCACGCTTATCTTAGGACTAGCGGGAGAAAGGAACACCGGGGAGCTGTTTTTT. This translates into CASTLILGLAGERNTGELFF. The rearrangement uses TRBV28 and TRBJ2-2; 13 bases agree with TRBD2. V shed 7 bases and J 1 base; nucleotides not matched to a gene: 15. The germline CDR1 and CDR2 sequences are MDHEN and SYDVKM. CDR3 length: 20 residues.

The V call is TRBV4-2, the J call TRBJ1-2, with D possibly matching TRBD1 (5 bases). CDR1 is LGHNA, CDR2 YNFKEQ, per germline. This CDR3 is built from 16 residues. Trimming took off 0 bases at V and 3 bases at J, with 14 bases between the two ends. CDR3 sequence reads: CASSQDAGILDYGYTF. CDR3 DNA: TGTGCCAGCAGCCAAGATGCAGGGATCCTCGACTATGGCTACACCTTC.

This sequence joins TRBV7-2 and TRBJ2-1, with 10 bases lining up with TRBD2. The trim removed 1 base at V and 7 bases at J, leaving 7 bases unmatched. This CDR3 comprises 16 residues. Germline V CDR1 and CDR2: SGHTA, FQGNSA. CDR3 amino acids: CASSLEAASGSNEQFF. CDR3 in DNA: TGTGCCAGCAGCTTAGAGGCGGCTAGCGGGAGTAATGAGCAGTTCTTC.

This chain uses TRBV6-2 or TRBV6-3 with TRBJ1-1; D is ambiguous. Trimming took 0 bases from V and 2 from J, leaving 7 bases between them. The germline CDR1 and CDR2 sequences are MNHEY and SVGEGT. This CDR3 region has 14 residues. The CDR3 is CASSYSRGNTEAFF. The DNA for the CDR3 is TGTGCCAGCAGTTACTCGCGGGGAAACACTGAAGCTTTCTTT.

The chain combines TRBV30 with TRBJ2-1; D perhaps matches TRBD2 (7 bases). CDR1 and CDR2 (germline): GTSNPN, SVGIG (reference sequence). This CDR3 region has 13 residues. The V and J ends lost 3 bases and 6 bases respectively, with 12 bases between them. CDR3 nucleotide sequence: TGTGCCTGGAGAGAGGGGGGGTCCAATGAGCAGTTCTTC. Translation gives CAWREGGSNEQFF.

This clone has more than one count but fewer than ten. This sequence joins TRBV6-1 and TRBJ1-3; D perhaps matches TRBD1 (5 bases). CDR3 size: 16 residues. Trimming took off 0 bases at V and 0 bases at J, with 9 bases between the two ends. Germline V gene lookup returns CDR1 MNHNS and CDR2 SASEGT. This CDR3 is CASSEAGRGSGNTIYF. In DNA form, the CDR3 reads TGTGCCAGCAGTGAAGCTGGGAGGGGCTCTGGAAACACCATATATTTT.

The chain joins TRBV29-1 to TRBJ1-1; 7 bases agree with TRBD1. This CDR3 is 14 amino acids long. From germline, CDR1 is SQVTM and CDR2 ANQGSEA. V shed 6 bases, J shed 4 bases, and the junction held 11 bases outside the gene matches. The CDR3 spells CSVDSGGSFTEAFF. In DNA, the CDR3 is TGCAGCGTCGACTCAGGGGGAAGTTTCACTGAAGCTTTCTTT.

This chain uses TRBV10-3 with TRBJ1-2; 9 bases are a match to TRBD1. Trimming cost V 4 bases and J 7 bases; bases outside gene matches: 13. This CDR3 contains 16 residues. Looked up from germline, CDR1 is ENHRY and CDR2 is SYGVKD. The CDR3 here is CAISARDREGSRGYTF. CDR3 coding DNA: TGTGCCATCAGTGCCCGGGACAGGGAAGGATCTCGTGGCTACACCTTC.

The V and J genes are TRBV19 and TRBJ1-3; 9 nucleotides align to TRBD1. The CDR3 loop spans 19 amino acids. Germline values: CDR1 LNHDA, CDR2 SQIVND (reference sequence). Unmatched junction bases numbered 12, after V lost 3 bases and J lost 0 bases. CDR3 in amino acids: CASSIPRTGAYISGNTIYF. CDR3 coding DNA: TGTGCCAGTAGTATTCCCCGGACAGGGGCCTACATCTCTGGAAACACCATATATTTT.

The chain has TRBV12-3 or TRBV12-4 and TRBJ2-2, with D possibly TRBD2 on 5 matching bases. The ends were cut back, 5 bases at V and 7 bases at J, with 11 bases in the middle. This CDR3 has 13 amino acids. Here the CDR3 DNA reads TGTGCCAGCAGTGAGGGTCGGGTCGGGGAGCTGTTTTTT. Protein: CASSEGRVGELFF.

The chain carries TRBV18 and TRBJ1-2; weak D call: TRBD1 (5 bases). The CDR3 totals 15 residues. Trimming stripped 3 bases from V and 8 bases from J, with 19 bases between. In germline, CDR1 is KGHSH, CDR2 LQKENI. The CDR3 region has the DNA TGTGCCAGCTCACCCACTCCGGGGGGAGCGGAGGGCTACACCTTC. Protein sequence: CASSPTPGGAEGYTF.

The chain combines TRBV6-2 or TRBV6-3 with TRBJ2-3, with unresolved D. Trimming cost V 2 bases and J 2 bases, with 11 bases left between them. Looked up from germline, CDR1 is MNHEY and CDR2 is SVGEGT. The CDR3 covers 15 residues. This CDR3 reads CASSYGPGFTDTQYF. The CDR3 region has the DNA TGTGCCAGCAGTTACGGCCCCGGGTTCACAGATACGCAGTATTTT.

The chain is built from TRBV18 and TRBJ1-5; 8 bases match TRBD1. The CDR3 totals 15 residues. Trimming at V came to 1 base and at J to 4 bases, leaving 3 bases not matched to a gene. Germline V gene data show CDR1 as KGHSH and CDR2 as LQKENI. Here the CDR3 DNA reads TGTGCCAGCTCACCACAACAGGGGGAAAATCAGCCCCAGCATTTT. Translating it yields CASSPQQGENQPQHF.

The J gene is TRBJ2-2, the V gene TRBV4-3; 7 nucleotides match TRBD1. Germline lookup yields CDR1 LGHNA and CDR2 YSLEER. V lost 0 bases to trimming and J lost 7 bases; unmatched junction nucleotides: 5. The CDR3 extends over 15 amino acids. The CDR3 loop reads CASSQEGQGDGELFF. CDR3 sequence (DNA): TGCGCCAGCAGCCAAGAGGGGCAGGGGGACGGGGAGCTGTTTTTT.